Each of the 21 T cell receptor beta chains below was sequenced from the same sample in a study of T cell repertoires in cytomegalovirus infection. MiXCR, applied by TCRdb to the reads, yields one record per CDR3 protein. The profile shows about 920,000 distinct CDR3 sequences, approximately 31% of them singletons. Their specific antigens are unknown. The source material was cultured CD8+ T cells from PBMCs, sampled from culture after CMV antigen stimulation. All receptors come from a human donor in good health (CMV status not recorded). Some clones in this sample may be carry-over from other donors' samples.

The table lists this clonotype with a few counts. This chain connects TRBV7-6 to TRBJ1-3; D unclear. Germline V gene data show CDR1 as SGHVS and CDR2 as FNYEAQ. The CDR3 contains 14 residues. Trimming pared 0 bases from V and 2 bases from J, leaving 5 bases between. CDR3 protein: CASSLAVAGNTIYF. CDR3 bases: TGTGCCAGCAGCTTAGCGGTGGCTGGAAACACCATATATTTT.

This chain's CDR3 is CASSFDAWTSGGAFTGELFF. CDR3 DNA sequence: TGTGCCAGCAGTTTCGATGCTTGGACTAGCGGGGGGGCATTCACCGGGGAGCTGTTTTTT. This rearrangement joins TRBV6-2 or TRBV6-3 to TRBJ2-2; 15 bases are a match to TRBD2. Looked up from germline, CDR1 is MNHEY and CDR2 is SVGEGT. The CDR3 is 20 residues long. V gave up 4 bases and J gave up 4 bases; unmatched junction bases: 13.

This clonotype was counted a few times. This chain connects TRBV27 to TRBJ2-1; a possible D gene is TRBD1 (5 bases). V lost 7 bases, J lost 8 bases, and 18 bases lay in between. Germline CDR1 MNHEY, CDR2 SMNVEV (reference sequence). This CDR3 is 14 amino acids long. The CDR3, as DNA: TGTGCCAGCAACCCAAGGGGCTACCGCGATGAGCAGTTCTTC. It translates to CASNPRGYRDEQFF.

In regard to this clonotype: With a much larger clone just one base away, this may be a read error. V and J are TRBV7-6 and TRBJ2-5; D is unresolved. The germline gives CDR1 SGHVS, CDR2 FNYEAQ. The CDR3 is made up of 14 amino acids. This CDR3 reads CANSPRPFQETQYF. The CDR3 nucleotides read TGTGCCAACAGCCCTCGGCCGTTTCAAGAGACCCAGTACTTC. Looking up the rest from reference TRBV7-6 and TRBJ2-5 gives the full variable domain: GAGVSQSPRYKVTKRGQDVALRCDPISGHVSLYWYRQALGQGPEFLTYFNYEAQQDKSGLPNDRFSAERPEGSISTLTIQRTEQRDSAMYRCANSPRPFQETQYFGPGTRLLVL.

The V gene is TRBV12-3 or TRBV12-4, the J gene TRBJ1-1; TRBD1 might be the D (6 bases). V lost 4 bases and J lost 0, with 12 bases in between. This CDR3 spans 15 amino acids. CDR3 residues: CASSSPGTLNTEAFF. CDR3 bases: TGTGCCAGCAGTTCCCCCGGGACATTGAACACTGAAGCTTTCTTT.

This clonotype was counted only a few times. The genes are TRBV7-9 and TRBJ2-3; 9 nucleotides align to TRBD1. CDR3 length equals 15 residues. From germline, CDR1 is SEHNR and CDR2 FQNEAQ (reference sequence). The V gene end was trimmed by 5 bases and the J gene end by 3 bases; junction bases not matched to a gene: 6. CDR3 residues: CASSAGTGITDTQYF. The CDR3 nucleotides are TGTGCCAGCAGCGCCGGGACAGGGATTACAGATACGCAGTATTTT.

As to this clonotype: This may come from a read error, since a much larger clone is one base off. The chain employs TRBV20-1 and TRBJ2-2, with 8 bases identical to TRBD2. Looked up from germline, CDR1 is DFQATT and CDR2 is SNEGSKA (reference sequence). Trimming cost V 0 bases and J 6 bases; bases outside gene matches: 9. The CDR3 consists of 16 residues. DNA for the CDR3: TGCAGTGCTAGAGATCGGGGGGGGGGGGACCCCGGGGAGCTGTTTTTT. Translating it yields CSARDRGGGDPGELFF.

This chain connects TRBV27 to TRBJ1-4; D possibly corresponds to TRBD1 (6 bases). Germline CDR1 is MNHEY and CDR2 is SMNVEV (reference sequence). The CDR3 loop spans 16 amino acids. Trimming removed 5 bases at V and 10 bases at J, with 23 bases between. The DNA for the CDR3 is TGTGCCAGCAGTCCGTATTACAGGGCAATAGGCGGAAAACTGTTTTTT. Residues: CASSPYYRAIGGKLFF.

This chain connects TRBV5-1 to TRBJ2-7, with 12 nucleotides matching TRBD1. Germline-derived CDR1 and CDR2 are SGHRS and YFSETQ. V lost 0 bases, J lost 4 bases, and 2 bases stayed unmatched. This CDR3 has 15 amino acids. The chain's CDR3 is CASSLGDRGRYEQYF. The CDR3 DNA is TGCGCCAGCAGCTTGGGGGACAGGGGGCGGTACGAGCAGTACTTC.

This chain joins TRBV7-6 and TRBJ2-1; TRBD2 agrees at 10 bases. Germline CDR1 is SGHVS and CDR2 is FNYEAQ. The junction had 5 bases not matched to a gene; V was cut back by 5 bases and J by 1 base. The CDR3 length is 16 residues. In DNA, the CDR3 is TGTGCCAGCAGCATCCCTAGCGGGGGTTCCTACAATGAGCAGTTCTTC. Translated: CASSIPSGGSYNEQFF.

At least ten counts were recorded for this clonotype. DNA for the CDR3: TGTGCCAGCAGCCTTCCTCATCGGGGCGGGGGGGAAGAGCAGTACTTC. Protein: CASSLPHRGGGEEQYF. The chain couples TRBV7-2 to TRBJ2-7, with TRBD2 identical over 9 bases. Looked up from germline, CDR1 is SGHTA and CDR2 is FQGNSA. V was clipped by 5 bases and J by 7 bases; unmatched bases: 15. The CDR3 extends over 16 amino acids.

The chain employs TRBV6-2 or TRBV6-3 and TRBJ2-2; 9 bases line up with TRBD1. The V gene's germline CDR1 is MNHEY and CDR2 SVGEGT. Losses at the gene ends were 8 bases for V and 1 base for J; bases not matched to a gene: 5. There are 15 residues in the CDR3. The CDR3 loop is CASRDRAKNTGELFF. The CDR3, as DNA: TGTGCCAGCCGGGACAGGGCTAAGAACACCGGGGAGCTGTTTTTT.

Concerning this clonotype: Just one base apart from a much larger clone, this may be a read error. The V gene is TRBV7-6, the J gene TRBJ2-1; tentative D call: TRBD2 (6 bases). CDR1 and CDR2 from the germline V gene are SGHVS and FNYEAQ. The CDR3 runs 13 residues. CDR3 region: CANSSGGRNEQFF. The CDR3 coding sequence is TGTGCCAACAGCTCCGGAGGGCGGAATGAGCAGTTCTTC.

This sequence joins TRBV2 and TRBJ2-3; 9 positions agree with TRBD2. This CDR3 contains 17 residues. In germline, CDR1 is SNHLY, CDR2 FYNNEI. J gave up 2 bases and V 3 bases, and 9 bases lay outside the gene matches. CDR3 sequence: CASSERGTSSYTDTQYF. CDR3 coding DNA: TGTGCCAGCAGTGAGCGAGGGACTAGCTCTTACACAGATACGCAGTATTTT.

The sample holds a few counts of this clonotype. V is TRBV7-9 and J is TRBJ2-5; D is perhaps TRBD1 or TRBD2 (5 bases each). V was trimmed by 5 bases and J by 2 bases, leaving 12 bases between them. The CDR3 is 14 amino acids. From germline, CDR1 is SEHNR and CDR2 FQNEAQ (reference sequence). The CDR3 protein is CASSDSGRQETQYF. CDR3 nucleotide sequence: TGTGCCAGCAGCGACAGTGGGAGACAAGAGACCCAGTACTTC.

In its sample, this clonotype was seen many times. The chain joins TRBV6-5 to TRBJ1-1; unclear D gene. The CDR3 is 15 amino acids. Germline CDR1 is MNHEY and CDR2 is SVGAGI. V shed 2 bases and J shed 1 base, with 11 bases lying between them. CDR3 DNA: TGTGCCAGCAGTTACAGAGGAGGGCCGAACACTGAAGCTTTCTTT. Translating it yields CASSYRGGPNTEAFF.

J is TRBJ1-2 and V is TRBV12-3 or TRBV12-4; D not resolved. V was pared by 3 bases and J by 7 bases, with 21 bases between. CDR3 length equals 16 residues. The CDR3 DNA is TGTGCCAGCAGTTTTTCAGTGCCTGGGAGGAGCGGTGGCTACACCTTC. Its translation is CASSFSVPGRSGGYTF.

This clonotype was seen a handful of times. The chain couples TRBV7-9 to TRBJ1-1; 8 nucleotides agree with TRBD1. This CDR3 has 14 amino acids. The V gene end was trimmed by 3 bases and the J gene end by 5 bases; junction bases not matched to a gene: 5. The germline CDR1 and CDR2 sequences are SEHNR and FQNEAQ (reference sequence). This CDR3 is CASSFGQGWTEAFF. The CDR3 nucleotides are TGTGCCAGCAGCTTCGGACAGGGATGGACTGAAGCTTTCTTT.

This clonotype turned up a few times. CDR3 sequence (DNA): TGTGCCAGTATGGTGGGGACCGGGGAGCTGTTTTTT. Residues: CASMVGTGELFF. The chain employs TRBV19 and TRBJ2-2; D not resolved. V lost 7 bases to trimming and J lost 5 bases, with 8 bases between them. CDR3 length equals 12 residues. Germline CDR1 LNHDA, CDR2 SQIVND (reference sequence).

This chain connects TRBV7-4 to TRBJ2-5; 8 positions match TRBD1. Trimming removed 5 bases from V and 0 bases from J; junction bases left unmatched: 8. CDR1 and CDR2 (germline): SGHVT, SQSDAQ. The CDR3 is 16 residues long. CDR3 region: CASSRGQGAYQETQYF. DNA for the CDR3: TGTGCCAGCAGCCGCGGACAGGGCGCGTACCAAGAGACCCAGTACTTC.

This clonotype has ten or more counts. The chain combines TRBV7-2 with TRBJ1-5; maybe TRBD1 (5 bases). V gave up 3 bases and J gave up 0 bases, with 18 bases separating them. CDR1 is SGHTA, CDR2 FQGNSA, per germline. The CDR3 covers 18 residues. In DNA form, the CDR3 reads TGTGCCAGCAGCTTGGGCAGAGGTGGCAGGGATAGCAATCAGCCCCAGCATTTT. It encodes CASSLGRGGRDSNQPQHF.